One and the same sample provided the 28 T cell receptor beta chains below, sequenced in a study of T cell responses to AZD1222 COVID-19 vaccine. TCRdb's copy holds only in-frame clones and misses some; the assay was immunoSEQ multiplex PCR. The sample holds about 120,000 clones; approximately 87% are singletons and the top ten take about 3.5%. The source material was peripheral blood, sampled on day 0 of AZD1222 vaccination. Receptors originate from an adult in good health.

V gene TRBV20-1 combines with J gene TRBJ1-5; TRBD1 might be the D (5 bases). Germline V CDR1 and CDR2: DFQATT, SNEGSKA (reference sequence). V dropped 3 bases and J dropped 10 bases, with 19 bases sitting between them. CDR3 length: 14 amino acids. In nucleotides, the CDR3 is TGCAGTGCTAGTAATTCTGGGGTTGGGGGACCCCAGCATTTT. It specifies CSASNSGVGGPQHF.

The CDR3 protein is CASSLARQFGSEQYF. The CDR3 nucleotides read TGCGCCAGCAGCTTGGCCCGGCAGTTTGGCTCCGAGCAGTACTTC. J is TRBJ2-7 and V is TRBV5-1; D remains ambiguous. Germline assignment: CDR1 SGHRS and CDR2 YFSETQ. V was pared by 0 bases and J by 6 bases, with 16 bases between. This CDR3 spans 15 amino acids.

The J gene is TRBJ2-5, the V gene TRBV10-3; D is perhaps TRBD1 or TRBD2 (5 bases each). Germline CDR1 ENHRY, CDR2 SYGVKD. The CDR3 sequence is 16 residues long. V lost 2 bases and J lost 2, with 15 bases in between. CDR3 sequence reads: CAISELARDLQETQYF. The CDR3, as DNA: TGTGCCATCAGTGAGCTGGCTAGGGACCTTCAAGAGACCCAGTACTTC.

This rearrangement joins TRBV5-1 to TRBJ2-2; 9 bases map to TRBD1. The CDR3 has 19 amino acids. In germline, CDR1 is SGHRS, CDR2 YFSETQ. V lost 2 bases, J lost 7 bases, and 18 bases stayed unmatched. The CDR3 sequence: CASSLTPLGNRGQDGELFF. The CDR3 nucleotides are TGCGCCAGCAGCTTAACCCCTCTTGGAAACAGGGGGCAGGACGGGGAGCTGTTTTTT. The full variable domain, with the rest looked up from reference TRBV5-1 and TRBJ2-2, is KAGVTQTPRYLIKTRGQQVTLSCSPISGHRSVSWYQQTPGQGLQFLFEYFSETQRNKGNFPGRFSGRQFSNSRSEMNVSTLELGDSALYLCASSLTPLGNRGQDGELFFGEGSRLTVL.

This clone is a singleton in its sample. V gene TRBV4-3 combines with J gene TRBJ2-7, with TRBD1 matching 10 bases. The length of the CDR3 is 15 residues. The V gene end was trimmed by 4 bases and the J gene end by 9 bases; junction bases not matched to a gene: 12. From germline, CDR1 is LGHNA and CDR2 YSLEER. This chain's CDR3 is CASSRGTGASNWQYF. For the CDR3, the DNA is TGCGCCAGCAGCCGAGGGACAGGGGCGTCGAATTGGCAGTACTTC.

The V and J genes are TRBV19 and TRBJ1-5; no clear D gene. The CDR3 is 13 residues long. Germline CDR1 and CDR2: LNHDA and SQIVND (reference sequence). V gave up 5 bases and J gave up 11 bases, with 16 bases separating them. The CDR3 sequence is CASSENARLAQHF. The CDR3 DNA follows: TGTGCCAGTAGTGAGAACGCGCGGTTGGCCCAGCATTTT.

CDR3 nucleotides: TGTGCCAGCAGCAAACAGGGGGCGGCCGAAAAACTGTTTTTT. Translating it yields CASSKQGAAEKLFF. The chain carries TRBV11-2 and TRBJ1-4, with 9 bases matching TRBD1. CDR1 is SGHAT and CDR2 is FQNNGV in the germline V gene. The V and J ends lost 5 bases and 8 bases, in that order; junction bases with no gene match: 6. CDR3 length: 14 residues.

The chain couples TRBV3-1 (or the pseudogene TRBV3-2) to TRBJ1-5, with a possible D match to TRBD1 (6 bases). The CDR3 is 16 amino acids. Per germline, CDR1 LGHDT and CDR2 YNNKEL (reference sequence). With 0 bases removed from V and 2 bases from J, the gap between germline ends came to 11 bases. CDR3 coding DNA: TGTGCCAGCAGCCAAGATCGGAACAGGGGCAATCAGCCCCAGCATTTT. It yields the protein CASSQDRNRGNQPQHF.

The genes are TRBV7-9 and TRBJ1-6; the D is unclear. Germline V gives CDR1 SEHNR, CDR2 FQNEAQ (reference sequence). The V gene lost 1 base and the J gene lost 10 bases, with 14 bases spanning the gap. The CDR3 spans 15 residues. This CDR3 is CASSLGRETGSPLHF. DNA for the CDR3: TGTGCCAGCAGCTTAGGGAGGGAAACGGGCTCACCCCTCCACTTT.

V gene TRBV4-1 combines with J gene TRBJ1-2, with 10 bases matching TRBD1. This CDR3 has 15 residues. The V gene end was trimmed by 4 bases and the J gene end by 5 bases; junction bases not matched to a gene: 7. In germline, CDR1 is MGHRA, CDR2 YSYEKL. In DNA form, the CDR3 reads TGCGCCAGCAGCCCCGGGACAGGGGTCGGATATGGCTACACCTTC. The encoded protein is CASSPGTGVGYGYTF.

This chain joins TRBV27 and TRBJ1-4, with D maybe TRBD1 (5 bases). V was pared by 6 bases and J by 14 bases, with 22 bases between. Germline lookup yields CDR1 MNHEY and CDR2 SMNVEV (reference sequence). This CDR3 is 14 amino acids long. Here the CDR3 DNA reads TGTGCCAGCAGCCCCGGGACTCCCGCGGTGGTGCTGTTTTTT. Amino acid sequence: CASSPGTPAVVLFF. The full variable domain, completed using reference TRBV27 and TRBJ1-4, is EAQVTQNPRYLITVTGKKLTVTCSQNMNHEYMSWYRQDPGLGLRQIYYSMNVEVTDKGDVPEGYKVSRKEKRNFPLILESPSPNQTSLYFCASSPGTPAVVLFFGSGTQLSVL.

The J gene is TRBJ2-3, the V gene TRBV18; D remains unclear. Trimming left V 3 bases short and J 2 bases short, with 12 bases between. The CDR3 has 15 residues. In germline, CDR1 is KGHSH, CDR2 LQKENI. The CDR3 loop reads CASSPLPGATDTQYF. The CDR3 DNA reads as TGTGCCAGCTCACCCCTCCCGGGCGCCACAGATACGCAGTATTTT. The full variable domain, its missing parts supplied by reference TRBV18 and TRBJ2-3, is NAGVMQNPRHLVRRRGQEARLRCSPMKGHSHVYWYRQLPEEGLKFMVYLQKENIIDESGMPKERFSAEFPKEGPSILRIQQVVRGDSAAYFCASSPLPGATDTQYFGPGTRLTVL.

This chain uses TRBV13 with TRBJ1-6; D perhaps matches TRBD1 (6 bases). The V end lost 5 bases, the J end lost 8 bases, and 16 bases lay between the germline ends. The CDR3 is 15 amino acids. Germline CDR1 is PRHDT and CDR2 is FYEKMQ (reference sequence). The CDR3 DNA follows: TGTGCCAGCAGCGTAACTACAGGGAACGATTCACCCCTCCACTTT. Translating gives CASSVTTGNDSPLHF. Full variable domain (outside the CDR3, taken from reference TRBV13 and TRBJ1-6): AAGVIQSPRHLIKEKRETATLKCYPIPRHDTVYWYQQGPGQDPQFLISFYEKMQSDKGSIPDRFSAQQFSDYHSELNMSSLELGDSALYFCASSVTTGNDSPLHFGNGTRLTVT.

The rearrangement joins TRBV19 to TRBJ2-5; D unresolved. This CDR3 has 14 residues. Trimming pared 8 bases from V and 1 base from J, leaving 14 bases between. CDR1 is LNHDA and CDR2 is SQIVND in the germline V gene (reference sequence). The CDR3 region is CASGPRRRQETQYF. CDR3 nucleotide sequence: TGTGCCAGTGGACCCCGGCGGCGCCAAGAGACCCAGTACTTC. Full variable domain (remainder filled in from reference TRBV19 and TRBJ2-5): DGGITQSPKYLFRKEGQNVTLSCEQNLNHDAMYWYRQDPGQGLRLIYYSQIVNDFQKGDIAEGYSVSREKKESFPLTVTSAQKNPTAFYLCASGPRRRQETQYFGPGTRLLVL.

This clone has ten or more counts. The chain combines TRBV5-6 with TRBJ1-2; 8 nucleotides agree with TRBD1. This CDR3 spans 18 amino acids. The V segment lost 0 bases and the J segment 0 bases; nucleotides outside the gene matches: 10. Germline CDR1 and CDR2: SGHDT and YYEEEE. CDR3 nucleotides: TGTGCCAGCAGCTTGGGTCAGGGGGCGTGGGCTGCTAACTATGGCTACACCTTC. Encoded protein: CASSLGQGAWAANYGYTF.

CDR3 amino acids: CASSLGTGENGYTF. As DNA, the CDR3 is TGTGCCAGCAGCCTCGGGACAGGGGAGAATGGCTACACCTTC. V and J are TRBV3-1 (or the pseudogene TRBV3-2) and TRBJ1-2; TRBD1 aligns across 10 bases. With V trimmed by 4 bases and J by 6 bases, 5 bases remained unmatched. The CDR3 sequence is 14 residues long. Germline V CDR1 and CDR2: LGHDT, YNNKEL (reference sequence).

The rearrangement links TRBV10-3 to TRBJ1-2, with D unresolved. Germline V lookup: CDR1 ENHRY, CDR2 SYGVKD. This CDR3 is built from 12 residues. V was shortened by 0 bases and J by 3 bases, with 2 bases between the two germline ends. CDR3 DNA: TGTGCCATCAGTGAGTCAGACTATGGCTACACCTTC. Translating gives CAISESDYGYTF.

J is TRBJ2-3 and V is TRBV19, with D hard to call. Germline CDR1 is LNHDA and CDR2 is SQIVND (reference sequence). The CDR3 has 12 residues. Trimming left V 7 bases short and J 2 bases short, with 7 bases between. In nucleotides, the CDR3 is TGTGCCAGTAATGGTCTCACAGATACGCAGTATTTT. It encodes CASNGLTDTQYF. Based on the CDR3 plus reference TRBV19 and TRBJ2-3, the full variable domain is DGGITQSPKYLFRKEGQNVTLSCEQNLNHDAMYWYRQDPGQGLRLIYYSQIVNDFQKGDIAEGYSVSREKKESFPLTVTSAQKNPTAFYLCASNGLTDTQYFGPGTRLTVL.

A few counts support this clone. The chain couples TRBV2 to TRBJ1-1; 9 bases are shared with TRBD1. V lost 1 base, J lost 1 base, and 10 bases stayed unmatched. The CDR3 length is 18 residues. Germline CDR1 is SNHLY and CDR2 is FYNNEI. Written as DNA, the CDR3 is TGTGCCAGCAGTGAAGAGGGATACAGGGGGCGAGAGAACACTGAAGCTTTCTTT. Amino acids: CASSEEGYRGRENTEAFF.

V gene TRBV19 combines with J gene TRBJ1-5; 8 bases map to TRBD1. Germline V gene lookup returns CDR1 LNHDA and CDR2 SQIVND (reference sequence). The CDR3 extends over 18 amino acids. Trimming cost V 5 bases and J 3 bases; bases outside gene matches: 15. The CDR3 spells CASSLPWDRRGYNQPQHF. The DNA for the CDR3 is TGTGCCAGTAGTCTACCCTGGGACAGGAGAGGTTACAATCAGCCCCAGCATTTT.

The chain has TRBV7-3 and TRBJ1-2; TRBD1 aligns across 10 bases. The V gene's germline CDR1 is SGHTA and CDR2 FQGTGA. CDR3 length: 13 residues. J gave up 8 bases and V 5 bases, and 5 bases lay outside the gene matches. The CDR3 nucleotides are TGTGCCAGCAGCCCGACAGGGGGCATAGGCTACACCTTC. Amino acids: CASSPTGGIGYTF.

The chain uses TRBV27 and TRBJ2-1; 11 bases map to TRBD2. Germline assignment: CDR1 MNHEY and CDR2 SMNVEV (reference sequence). There are 16 residues in the CDR3. The trim removed 3 bases at V and 8 bases at J, leaving 9 bases unmatched. The CDR3: CASSFLSGLAGHEQFF. CDR3 bases: TGTGCCAGCAGTTTTCTCTCCGGACTAGCGGGCCATGAGCAGTTCTTC.

The CDR3 DNA follows: TGTGCCAGCAGCCGAGGACCATCCACAGATACGCAGTATTTT. This gives the protein CASSRGPSTDTQYF. The chain is built from TRBV7-3 and TRBJ2-3; unclear D gene. The CDR3 totals 14 residues. Germline V gene sequence: CDR1 SGHTA, CDR2 FQGTGA. The V end lost 5 bases, the J end lost 2 bases, and 11 bases lay between the germline ends.

The chain recombines TRBV4-1 with TRBJ2-3; TRBD2 agrees at 11 bases. Trimming cost V 3 bases and J 1 base; bases outside gene matches: 3. CDR1 and CDR2 from the germline V gene are MGHRA and YSYEKL. CDR3 length: 16 residues. The CDR3: CASSHPTSGGTDTQYF. The CDR3, as DNA: TGCGCCAGCAGCCACCCGACTAGCGGGGGCACAGATACGCAGTATTTT.

V gene TRBV6-5 combines with J gene TRBJ1-2; 9 nucleotides line up with TRBD1. J lost 1 base, V lost 7 bases, and 7 bases had no gene match. The V gene's germline CDR1 is MNHEY and CDR2 SVGAGI. The CDR3 loop spans 15 amino acids. The CDR3 here is CASKDRGGLNYGYTF. The CDR3 nucleotides are TGTGCCAGCAAGGACAGGGGAGGTCTTAACTATGGCTACACCTTC.

The chain combines TRBV12-1 with TRBJ1-3. TRBV12-1 is reported as a pseudogene. The CDR3 spans 15 residues. CDR3 DNA sequence: TGTGCCAGCAGCTTTGAGTCTGCAGCAGGAAACACCATATATTTT. This codes for CASSFESAAGNTIYF.

J is TRBJ1-5 and V is TRBV6-5, with a possible D match to TRBD1 (5 bases). Trimming stripped 6 bases from V and 4 bases from J, with 16 bases between. Looked up from germline, CDR1 is MNHEY and CDR2 is SVGAGI. CDR3 size: 15 residues. The CDR3 loop reads CASRNSGNSNQPQHF. DNA of the CDR3: TGTGCCAGCAGGAACTCAGGGAATTCGAATCAGCCCCAGCATTTT.

The chain uses TRBV5-1 and TRBJ2-5; 9 bases line up with TRBD2. After removal of 0 bases from V and 4 bases from J, the junction contained 4 bases not matched to a gene. The CDR3 has 15 amino acids. Germline V gives CDR1 SGHRS, CDR2 YFSETQ. CDR3: CASSLGAGGIETQYF. In nucleotides, the CDR3 is TGCGCCAGCAGCTTGGGAGCGGGGGGCATAGAGACCCAGTACTTC.